The 27 T cell receptor beta chains below come from one sample, sequenced in a study of shared clonotypes between healthy human individuals. CD45RO-negative, CCR7-positively selected cells formed the naive CD8 fraction, excluding terminally differentiated effector memory CD45RA+ cells. Repertoires were generated with immunoSEQ multiplex PCR, while TCRdb's copy carries only in-frame clones and drops some. The sample contains 2 million to 2.5 million clones, about 95% of which appear only once. Source material: naive CD8+ T cells sorted from blood. Receptor source: a man between 18 and 35 years old in good health.

CDR3 residues: CASSRGSTEAFF. DNA of the CDR3: TGTGCCAGCAGCCGGGGGTCCACTGAAGCTTTCTTT. J is TRBJ1-1 and V is TRBV4-2; possibly TRBD1 for D (5 bases). Germline lookup yields CDR1 LGHNA and CDR2 YNFKEQ. Trimming took 4 bases from V and 4 from J, leaving 7 bases between them. The CDR3 is made up of 12 amino acids.

This clone was detected a few times. Distinct nucleotide sequences in the sample also encode this CDR3. This chain connects TRBV7-9 to TRBJ1-1; D unresolved. Germline assignment: CDR1 SEHNR and CDR2 FQNEAQ (reference sequence). V was trimmed by 5 bases and J by 2 bases, leaving 3 bases between them. This CDR3 is 11 amino acids long. CDR3 loop: CASSQNTEAFF. The CDR3 coding sequence is TGTGCCAGCAGCCAAAACACTGAAGCTTTCTTT.

The chain combines TRBV4-1 with TRBJ2-1, with 8 bases matching TRBD2. V dropped 1 base and J dropped 1; count of bases not matched to a gene: 6. The CDR3 is 17 residues long. Germline loops: CDR1 MGHRA, CDR2 YSYEKL. CDR3 nucleotides: TGCGCCAGCAGCCAAGCAGAGGGACTAGGTTCCTACAATGAGCAGTTCTTC. As protein: CASSQAEGLGSYNEQFF.

The rearrangement uses TRBV5-4 and TRBJ2-1, with 8 bases that match TRBD2. The CDR3 totals 13 residues. Trimming cost V 7 bases and J 5 bases; bases outside gene matches: 5. Germline CDR1 SGHNT, CDR2 YYREEE (reference sequence). Here the CDR3 DNA reads TGTGCCAGCCTCGGCGGGGGGAACAATGAGCAGTTCTTC. This translates into CASLGGGNNEQFF.

This rearrangement joins TRBV5-1 to TRBJ1-2, with D unresolved. V lost 2 bases to trimming and J lost 7 bases, with 15 bases between them. The CDR3 is 14 amino acids. The germline CDR1 and CDR2 sequences are SGHRS and YFSETQ. DNA for the CDR3: TGCGCCAGCAGCTTCAGAGACGAGATGAGTGGCTACACCTTC. It is translated as CASSFRDEMSGYTF. The full variable domain, completed using reference TRBV5-1 and TRBJ1-2, is KAGVTQTPRYLIKTRGQQVTLSCSPISGHRSVSWYQQTPGQGLQFLFEYFSETQRNKGNFPGRFSGRQFSNSRSEMNVSTLELGDSALYLCASSFRDEMSGYTFGSGTRLTVV.

The chain joins TRBV4-3 to TRBJ2-7, with D perhaps given as TRBD1 or TRBD2 (6 bases each). Looked up from germline, CDR1 is LGHNA and CDR2 is YSLEER. The V end was cut by 1 base, the J end by 6 bases, with 10 bases between. This CDR3 has 13 residues. CDR3 nucleotide sequence: TGCGCCAGCAGCCAAGTTGAGGGGGGCGAGCAGTACTTC. It is translated as CASSQVEGGEQYF.

This chain connects TRBV7-2 to TRBJ2-6; D unclear. The CDR3 totals 13 residues. V was pared by 4 bases and J by 4 bases, with 5 bases between. Germline V gives CDR1 SGHTA, CDR2 FQGNSA. CDR3 sequence reads: CASSSLGANVLTF. The CDR3 DNA reads TGTGCCAGCAGCTCTCTGGGGGCCAACGTCCTGACTTTC.

The chain has TRBV19 and TRBJ2-7, with D perhaps TRBD2 (6 bases). Trimming cost V 5 bases and J 5 bases, with 10 bases left between them. This CDR3 has 12 amino acids. Germline-derived CDR1 and CDR2 are LNHDA and SQIVND (reference sequence). The CDR3 region is CASSPTSHEQYF. DNA for the CDR3: TGTGCCAGTAGTCCGACTAGTCACGAGCAGTACTTC.

The chain employs TRBV5-1 and TRBJ2-7, with unresolved D. The ends were cut back, 2 bases at V and 3 bases at J, with 9 bases in the middle. CDR1 SGHRS and CDR2 YFSETQ come from the germline V gene. The length of the CDR3 is 13 residues. As DNA, the CDR3 is TGCGCCAGCAGCTTCGACCCCAACTACGAGCAGTACTTC. Translated, it gives CASSFDPNYEQYF.

The chain links TRBV4-1 to TRBJ1-5; no definite D call. Trimming shortened V by 2 bases and J by 2 bases, and 7 bases separated the two germline ends. This CDR3 has 14 residues. Looked up from germline, CDR1 is MGHRA and CDR2 is YSYEKL. CDR3 sequence reads: CASSQNGRNQPQHF. The CDR3 DNA sequence: TGCGCCAGCAGCCAAAATGGTCGCAATCAGCCCCAGCATTTT.

A remark on this clone: This sample also contains other DNA sequences that code for the same CDR3. This chain joins TRBV2 and TRBJ2-5, with TRBD2 identical over 9 bases. With 3 bases clipped from V and 3 bases from J, the junction kept 2 bases outside the gene matches. Germline CDR1 and CDR2: SNHLY and FYNNEI. The CDR3 has 14 residues. CDR3 bases: TGTGCCAGCAGTGAGGCTAGCGGGGAAGAGACCCAGTACTTC. Its protein product is CASSEASGEETQYF.

The chain combines TRBV2 with TRBJ2-7; TRBD2 agrees at 7 bases. With 6 bases clipped from V and 7 bases from J, the junction kept 9 bases outside the gene matches. The V gene's germline CDR1 is SNHLY and CDR2 FYNNEI. There are 13 residues in the CDR3. The CDR3 region has the DNA TGTGCCAGCAGGGCCCACGGGGAGGGGGAGCAGTACTTC. This codes for CASRAHGEGEQYF.

V and J are TRBV4-1 and TRBJ2-2; tentative D call: TRBD1 (6 bases). The ends were cut back, 2 bases at V and 2 bases at J, with 12 bases in the middle. The CDR3 contains 16 residues. Germline V CDR1 and CDR2: MGHRA, YSYEKL. The CDR3 sequence: CASSQPNRDNTGELFF. The CDR3 nucleotides are TGCGCCAGCAGCCAACCTAACAGGGATAACACCGGGGAGCTGTTTTTT.

As regards this clone: Other DNA sequences within the sample encode an identical CDR3. This sequence joins TRBV6-5 and TRBJ2-2; D gene ambiguous. Germline loops: CDR1 MNHEY, CDR2 SVGAGI. The CDR3 length is 15 residues. V lost 0 bases, J lost 1 base, and 6 bases lay in between. In DNA form, the CDR3 reads TGTGCCAGCAGTTACTCGGCAGAGAACACCGGGGAGCTGTTTTTT. Its translation is CASSYSAENTGELFF.

The V gene is TRBV5-6, the J gene TRBJ2-3; D perhaps matches TRBD2 (5 bases). Germline loops: CDR1 SGHDT, CDR2 YYEEEE. V lost 4 bases and J lost 4, with 16 bases in between. The CDR3 consists of 15 residues. Here the CDR3 DNA reads TGTGCCAGCAGCCCTAGCCCCGAACGGGCAGATACGCAGTATTTT. Its protein product is CASSPSPERADTQYF. The full variable domain, its missing parts supplied by reference TRBV5-6 and TRBJ2-3, is DAGVTQSPTHLIKTRGQQVTLRCSPKSGHDTVSWYQQALGQGPQFIFQYYEEEERQRGNFPDRFSGHQFPNYSSELNVNALLLGDSALYLCASSPSPERADTQYFGPGTRLTVL.

This clone appeared a few times. The chain recombines TRBV2 with TRBJ2-3; D not certain. The ends were cut back, 7 bases at V and 2 bases at J, with 4 bases in the middle. This CDR3 region has 11 residues. Germline assignment: CDR1 SNHLY and CDR2 FYNNEI. The CDR3 region has the DNA TGTGCCAGCACGATCACAGATACGCAGTATTTT. Translated: CASTITDTQYF.

This chain links TRBV5-4 with TRBJ2-5; 12 nucleotides line up with TRBD2. The CDR3 is 15 residues long. J lost 5 bases, V lost 0 bases, and 2 bases had no gene match. Germline lookup yields CDR1 SGHNT and CDR2 YYREEE (reference sequence). CDR3 coding DNA: TGTGCCAGCAGCTTGGCTAGCGGGGGGGTGGAGACCCAGTACTTC. Protein: CASSLASGGVETQYF.

The chain links TRBV5-4 to TRBJ2-1; possibly TRBD2 for D (5 bases). The CDR3 consists of 14 residues. V shed 2 bases and J shed 8 bases, with 14 bases lying between them. Per germline, CDR1 SGHNT and CDR2 YYREEE (reference sequence). The CDR3 coding sequence is TGTGCCAGCAGCTTCGGCGCGGGTGGGTATGAGCAGTTCTTC. Protein: CASSFGAGGYEQFF.

This chain links TRBV4-1 with TRBJ2-7; 10 nucleotides agree with TRBD2. CDR3 size: 14 residues. Germline lookup yields CDR1 MGHRA and CDR2 YSYEKL. V trimming: 4 bases; J trimming: 4 bases; junction bases outside the gene matches: 4. CDR3 coding DNA: TGCGCCAGCAGCCTTGGACTAGCGGAATACGAGCAGTACTTC. It encodes CASSLGLAEYEQYF.

The V and J genes are TRBV29-1 and TRBJ1-4; no firm D call. The CDR3 is 14 residues long. V was shortened by 6 bases and J by 8 bases, with 19 bases between the two germline ends. Germline values: CDR1 SQVTM, CDR2 ANQGSEA. CDR3 loop: CSVGQQRLGEKLFF. CDR3 nucleotide sequence: TGCAGCGTCGGGCAACAACGGCTCGGGGAAAAACTGTTTTTT. The variable domain in full, completed from reference TRBV29-1 and TRBJ1-4, reads SAVISQKPSRDICQRGTSLTIQCQVDSQVTMMFWYRQQPGQSLTLIATANQGSEATYESGFVIDKFPISRPNLTFSTLTVSNMSPEDSSIYLCSVGQQRLGEKLFFGSGTQLSVL.

The chain has TRBV7-2 and TRBJ1-1; perhaps TRBD1 as D (6 bases). The length of the CDR3 is 14 residues. V was cut by 5 bases and J by 1 base, with 11 bases left in between. The germline V gene encodes CDR1 SGHTA and CDR2 FQGNSA. CDR3 loop: CASSPTGWNTEAFF. CDR3 nucleotide sequence: TGTGCCAGCAGCCCAACAGGGTGGAACACTGAAGCTTTCTTT.

This clone was counted once. The genes are TRBV4-1 and TRBJ2-1, with 9 positions matching TRBD2. Germline V gene sequence: CDR1 MGHRA, CDR2 YSYEKL. V shed 1 base and J 9 bases; nucleotides not matched to a gene: 7. This CDR3 comprises 15 residues. The chain's CDR3 is CASSQVSGRSVEQFF. CDR3 sequence (DNA): TGCGCCAGCAGCCAAGTAAGCGGGAGGTCAGTTGAGCAGTTCTTC.

Remarks on this clone: This CDR3 is also generated by other DNA sequences in the sample. V gene TRBV27 combines with J gene TRBJ1-6; tentatively, D is TRBD1 (5 bases). The CDR3 extends over 13 amino acids. Per the germline V gene, CDR1 is MNHEY and CDR2 is SMNVEV (reference sequence). V was shortened by 3 bases and J by 8 bases, with 8 bases between the two germline ends. The CDR3 protein is CASSLGGDSPLHF. The CDR3, as DNA: TGTGCCAGCAGTTTGGGGGGGGATTCACCCCTCCACTTT.

The rearrangement joins TRBV6-6 to TRBJ1-2, with TRBD1 as a possible D gene (6 bases). The germline V gene has CDR1 MNHNY and CDR2 SVGAGI (reference sequence). There are 13 residues in the CDR3. The ends were cut back, 8 bases at V and 2 bases at J, with 12 bases in the middle. CDR3 in DNA: TGTGCCAGCGCCCTCAGGGGAAACTATGGCTACACCTTC. It codes for CASALRGNYGYTF.

A note on this clone: Within the sample, other DNA sequences also encode this same CDR3. The CDR3 loop reads CASRVGQGASYEQYF. CDR3 DNA sequence: TGTGCCAGCAGGGTGGGACAGGGGGCCTCCTACGAGCAGTACTTC. J is TRBJ2-7 and V is TRBV2; 12 positions agree with TRBD1. This CDR3 has 15 residues. V trimming: 6 bases; J trimming: 0 bases; junction bases outside the gene matches: 3. Germline lookup yields CDR1 SNHLY and CDR2 FYNNEI.

The chain is built from TRBV7-6 and TRBJ2-1, with 11 bases aligning to TRBD2. This CDR3 is 15 amino acids long. Germline V lookup: CDR1 SGHVS, CDR2 FNYEAQ. The V and J ends lost 4 bases and 7 bases, in that order; junction bases with no gene match: 6. CDR3 in amino acids: CASSWGGLAVNEQFF. In nucleotides, the CDR3 is TGTGCCAGCAGCTGGGGGGGACTAGCGGTAAATGAGCAGTTCTTC.

The CDR3 region has the DNA TGTGCCAGCAGTGAAGCCCACCTGAGGCGGTTAAACTATGGCTACACCTTC. Its translation is CASSEAHLRRLNYGYTF. The chain carries TRBV2 and TRBJ1-2; D unclear. The V and J ends lost 0 bases and 2 bases respectively, with 16 bases between them. The CDR3 loop spans 17 amino acids. The germline V gene has CDR1 SNHLY and CDR2 FYNNEI.